The 29 T cell receptor beta chains reported below all come from one sample, sequenced in a study of CD8 T cells in ankylosing spondylitis (dated by TCRdb to the late 2010s). The method was 5' RACE. Instrument used: Illumina HiSeq 2500. TCRdb took the public reads, trimmed them with fastp at Q25, ran MiXCR for clone calling and kept in-frame beta chains. Identical CDR3 proteins give one entry, which carries the most common genes and DNA. The sample table shows some 150,000 distinct CDR3 sequences, and about 10% are seen once. The ten largest make up around 4.3% of the sample. The material sequenced was blood, either unsorted or a sorted T cell fraction (not recorded which). These TCRs come from a female donor with ankylosing spondylitis or in good health (not recorded which).

This clonotype was counted ten times or more. This rearrangement joins TRBV20-1 to TRBJ2-2; weak D call: TRBD2 (5 bases). This CDR3 contains 14 residues. Trimming took 3 bases from V and 4 from J, leaving 12 bases between them. Germline assignment: CDR1 DFQATT and CDR2 SNEGSKA (reference sequence). CDR3 sequence: CSARDPRGTGELFF. The CDR3 region has the DNA TGCAGTGCTAGGGACCCCCGGGGCACCGGGGAGCTGTTTTTT.

In this sample, this clonotype turned up a few times. The genes are TRBV11-2 and TRBJ2-1, with a possible D match to TRBD1 (5 bases). The germline V and J ends were trimmed by 0 bases and 3 bases, with 15 bases remaining between them. CDR3 length: 17 residues. Germline loops: CDR1 SGHAT, CDR2 FQNNGV. The CDR3 sequence: CASSLEVWGEYYNEQFF. The CDR3 DNA reads as TGTGCCAGCAGCTTAGAAGTCTGGGGCGAGTACTACAATGAGCAGTTCTTC.

In this sample, this clonotype turned up many times. This chain joins TRBV24-1 and TRBJ2-5, with 9 nucleotides matching TRBD1. Unmatched junction bases numbered 9, after V lost 4 bases and J lost 1 base. The CDR3 is 17 residues long. Germline CDR1 and CDR2: KGHDR and SFDVKD. The CDR3 spells CATSDPGTGRAQETQYF. CDR3 in DNA: TGTGCCACCAGTGACCCCGGGACAGGGAGGGCCCAAGAGACCCAGTACTTC.

This clonotype was detected a few times. This sequence may be a read error, since a much larger clone differs from it by one base. The chain has TRBV20-1 and TRBJ1-1, with D possibly TRBD1 on 5 matching bases. The CDR3 totals 14 residues. In germline, CDR1 is DFQATT, CDR2 SNEGSKA (reference sequence). Trimming stripped 4 bases from V and 7 bases from J, with 19 bases between. The CDR3 here is CSAIHRDRLGEAFF. The CDR3 DNA sequence: TGCAGTGCTATCCACAGAGACAGATTAGGTGAAGCTTTCTTT.

This clonotype was counted many times. J is TRBJ1-4 and V is TRBV12-3 or TRBV12-4, with D uncertain. There are 13 residues in the CDR3. V was shortened by 1 base and J by 11 bases, with 11 bases between the two germline ends. This CDR3 is CASSLDSAVKLFF. CDR3 sequence (DNA): TGTGCCAGCAGTTTAGATTCTGCGGTGAAACTGTTTTTT.

This clonotype was found many times. The V gene is TRBV11-2, the J gene TRBJ2-1; TRBD1 aligns across 7 bases. The CDR3 totals 13 residues. CDR1 is SGHAT and CDR2 is FQNNGV in the germline V gene. V gave up 5 bases and J gave up 10 bases; unmatched junction bases: 8. The CDR3 DNA is TGTGCCAGCAGCCGGAACCTACAGGGGGAGCAGTTCTTC. Its protein product is CASSRNLQGEQFF.

This clonotype was found many times. The CDR3 protein is CAWSPGAWEQYF. For the CDR3, the DNA is TGTGCCTGGAGTCCGGGGGCTTGGGAGCAGTACTTC. The chain employs TRBV30 and TRBJ2-7; either TRBD1 or TRBD2 may supply D (6 bases each). The V end lost 2 bases, the J end lost 7 bases, and 12 bases lay between the germline ends. The CDR3 runs 12 residues. Germline CDR1 and CDR2: GTSNPN and SVGIG (reference sequence).

V is TRBV18 and J is TRBJ2-2; 9 bases line up with TRBD2. The CDR3 extends over 17 amino acids. The germline CDR1 and CDR2 sequences are KGHSH and LQKENI. V dropped 4 bases and J dropped 2; count of bases not matched to a gene: 8. CDR3 in amino acids: CASSLQAGGLNTGELFF. CDR3 bases: TGTGCCAGCTCACTACAAGCGGGGGGCCTAAACACCGGGGAGCTGTTTTTT.

This clonotype was counted ten times or more. The rearrangement joins TRBV3-1 to TRBJ1-2; tentatively, D is TRBD1 (5 bases). CDR3 length equals 15 residues. Germline V gene sequence: CDR1 LGHDT, CDR2 YNNKEL (reference sequence). V gave up 0 bases and J gave up 0 bases, with 8 bases separating them. The CDR3 region has the DNA TGTGCCAGCAGCCAAGATGTGACAGCTAACTATGGCTACACCTTC. Translated: CASSQDVTANYGYTF.

Ten or more counts support this clonotype. The chain joins TRBV25-1 to TRBJ1-1; D is possibly TRBD1 (5 bases). Germline values: CDR1 MGHDK, CDR2 SYGVNS. CDR3 length: 14 residues. The V end lost 3 bases, the J end lost 0 bases, and 8 bases lay between the germline ends. The CDR3 spells CASSDFRVNTEAFF. The DNA of the CDR3 is TGTGCCAGCAGTGATTTCAGGGTGAACACTGAAGCTTTCTTT.

This clonotype came up many times. The chain joins TRBV12-3 or TRBV12-4 to TRBJ1-5; D is perhaps TRBD1 (5 bases). Trimming removed 6 bases from V and 1 base from J, with 13 bases in between. This CDR3 has 15 residues. As DNA, the CDR3 is TGTGCCAGCAGACCCGGGGGGGAAAGCAATCAGCCCCAGCATTTT. Translating it yields CASRPGGESNQPQHF.

This clonotype was seen at least ten times. The chain uses TRBV28 and TRBJ2-1, with D hard to call. CDR1 MDHEN and CDR2 SYDVKM come from the germline V gene. Trimming shortened V by 5 bases and J by 2 bases, and 13 bases separated the two germline ends. The CDR3 is 15 residues long. The CDR3 region is CASSPSATTYNEQFF. CDR3 coding DNA: TGTGCCAGCAGTCCATCAGCCACCACCTACAATGAGCAGTTCTTC.

This clonotype was detected many times. V gene TRBV7-2 combines with J gene TRBJ2-3; D possibly matches TRBD1 or TRBD2 (6 bases each). The CDR3 contains 16 residues. Trimming shortened V by 6 bases and J by 1 base, and 17 bases separated the two germline ends. Germline CDR1 SGHTA, CDR2 FQGNSA. This CDR3 reads CASRPSGAWGTDTQYF. CDR3 DNA sequence: TGTGCCAGCAGACCGTCGGGGGCCTGGGGCACAGATACGCAGTATTTT.

In DNA, the CDR3 is TGTGCCAGCAAATTGGGGTTCGGCGGGGAGCTGTTTTTT. It is translated as CASKLGFGGELFF. V usage is TRBV6-1 and J usage is TRBJ2-2; no clear D. Trimming stripped 7 bases from V and 7 bases from J, with 13 bases between. The CDR3 sequence is 13 residues long. From germline, CDR1 is MNHNS and CDR2 SASEGT.

The chain has TRBV20-1 and TRBJ2-1, with 10 positions matching TRBD2. This CDR3 region has 15 residues. The germline V gene has CDR1 DFQATT and CDR2 SNEGSKA (reference sequence). J gave up 5 bases and V 5 bases, and 9 bases lay outside the gene matches. The CDR3 DNA reads TGCAGTGCTCTTTCTAGCGGGAGCCACGACAATGAGCAGTTCTTC. It encodes CSALSSGSHDNEQFF.

This clonotype was counted many times. This chain connects TRBV5-1 to TRBJ2-5, with TRBD2 matching 8 bases. The V gene's germline CDR1 is SGHRS and CDR2 YFSETQ. The V gene end was trimmed by 6 bases and the J gene end by 4 bases; junction bases not matched to a gene: 5. CDR3 length equals 13 residues. The CDR3 protein is CASNPGGVETQYF. The CDR3 DNA reads TGCGCCAGCAACCCGGGGGGGGTAGAGACCCAGTACTTC.

This clonotype was recorded many times. The rearrangement joins TRBV11-2 to TRBJ1-1; D might be TRBD1 (5 bases). V was shortened by 6 bases and J by 3 bases, with 23 bases between the two germline ends. The germline V gene has CDR1 SGHAT and CDR2 FQNNGV. The CDR3 consists of 17 residues. This CDR3 reads CASSGRGRLEAHTEAFF. Here the CDR3 DNA reads TGTGCCAGCAGTGGAAGGGGACGCCTCGAAGCGCACACTGAAGCTTTCTTT.

This clonotype was observed many times. The chain is built from TRBV29-1 and TRBJ2-7, with a weak D call TRBD2 (5 bases). V lost 5 bases, J lost 2 bases, and 16 bases lay in between. CDR3 length equals 14 residues. From germline, CDR1 is SQVTM and CDR2 ANQGSEA. The CDR3: CSVRGWETAYEQYF. The DNA of the CDR3 is TGCAGCGTTCGCGGGTGGGAGACGGCCTACGAGCAGTACTTC.

This clonotype was found many times. The genes are TRBV14 and TRBJ2-1, with 12 bases aligning to TRBD2. With V trimmed by 4 bases and J by 8 bases, 9 bases remained unmatched. Germline assignment: CDR1 SGHDN and CDR2 FVKESK. The CDR3 totals 16 residues. CDR3 amino acids: CASSLLAGGRGDEQFF. CDR3 sequence (DNA): TGTGCCAGCAGCCTACTAGCGGGGGGCCGGGGAGATGAGCAGTTCTTC.

This clonotype occurred many times. The chain carries TRBV28 and TRBJ1-2; D is unclear. Trimming stripped 3 bases from V and 4 bases from J, with 9 bases between. The CDR3 runs to 13 residues. CDR1 is MDHEN and CDR2 is SYDVKM in the germline V gene. The CDR3 DNA reads TGTGCCAGCAGTTTCAGATCTACCTATGGCTACACCTTC. Protein product: CASSFRSTYGYTF.

The chain couples TRBV10-3 to TRBJ2-3; TRBD2 is a possible D gene (6 bases). Trimming stripped 6 bases from V and 3 bases from J, with 25 bases between. The germline gives CDR1 ENHRY, CDR2 SYGVKD. This CDR3 is built from 18 residues. In nucleotides, the CDR3 is TGTGCCATCAGCCCCCGCGGAGAGTCCTTAGCGGATACAGATACGCAGTATTTT. Amino acid sequence: CAISPRGESLADTDTQYF.

The chain joins TRBV19 to TRBJ1-2; the D is unclear. The germline CDR1 and CDR2 sequences are LNHDA and SQIVND (reference sequence). The CDR3 sequence is 15 residues long. V lost 1 base and J 5 bases, leaving 14 bases between the germline ends. CDR3 bases: TGTGCCAGTAGTATAGCCGCCACCTCAATATATGGCTACACCTTC. This encodes CASSIAATSIYGYTF.

This clonotype was seen many times. This sequence joins TRBV12-3 or TRBV12-4 and TRBJ2-2; no clear D gene. The germline V and J ends were trimmed by 5 bases and 9 bases, with 7 bases remaining between them. The CDR3 spans 11 residues. Here the CDR3 reads CASSLTRELFF. CDR3 coding DNA: TGTGCCAGCAGTCTAACCCGGGAGCTGTTTTTT.

The rearrangement uses TRBV6-5 and TRBJ1-2; D might be TRBD1 (5 bases). CDR1 is MNHEY and CDR2 is SVGAGI in the germline V gene. CDR3 length equals 14 residues. V was pared by 2 bases and J by 1 base, with 8 bases between. The CDR3 nucleotides read TGTGCCAGCAGTTACCGTCAGGGTAACTATGGCTACACCTTC. Amino acid sequence: CASSYRQGNYGYTF.

The J gene is TRBJ2-3, the V gene TRBV18; D remains ambiguous. The CDR3 length is 12 residues. The V end lost 0 bases, the J end lost 5 bases, and 3 bases lay between the germline ends. Germline V gene lookup returns CDR1 KGHSH and CDR2 LQKENI. The CDR3 reads CASSPPLDTQYF. The CDR3 DNA sequence: TGTGCCAGCTCACCACCGTTAGATACGCAGTATTTT.

The sample holds a few counts of this clonotype. This sequence joins TRBV5-1 and TRBJ2-2; 7 bases match TRBD1. The CDR3 covers 18 residues. Trimming cost V 1 base and J 0 bases; bases outside gene matches: 9. CDR1 and CDR2 (germline): SGHRS, YFSETQ. DNA for the CDR3: TGCGCCAGCAGCTTGCGGGTGGGACAGCCAACGAACACCGGGGAGCTGTTTTTT. It codes for CASSLRVGQPTNTGELFF.

This clonotype was picked up many times. CDR3 sequence reads: CASSLGQLTGELFF. For the CDR3, the DNA is TGCGCCAGCAGCTTGGGCCAGCTGACCGGGGAGCTGTTTTTT. V is TRBV5-1 and J is TRBJ2-2; D unclear. V lost 0 bases, J lost 5 bases, and 8 bases lay in between. The CDR3 length is 14 residues. Germline CDR1 is SGHRS and CDR2 is YFSETQ.

Notes on this clonotype: A much bigger clone sits one base away, suggesting this may be a read error. The gene calls are TRBV14 and TRBJ2-1, with D perhaps TRBD1 or TRBD2 (5 bases each). Per germline, CDR1 SGHDN and CDR2 FVKESK. Trimming removed 8 bases from V and 0 bases from J, with 17 bases in between. There are 16 residues in the CDR3. CDR3 DNA sequence: TGTGCCAGCGGCCCCGCGAGGGGATTCTCCTACAATGAGCAGTTCTTC. As protein: CASGPARGFSYNEQFF.

V gene TRBV4-2 combines with J gene TRBJ1-2, with D tentatively TRBD1 (6 bases). Germline CDR1 LGHNA, CDR2 YNFKEQ. The CDR3 extends over 15 amino acids. V was cut by 6 bases and J by 0 bases, with 14 bases left in between. CDR3 loop: CASREAGATNYGYTF. The CDR3 DNA is TGTGCCAGCAGAGAGGCAGGGGCCACTAACTATGGCTACACCTTC.